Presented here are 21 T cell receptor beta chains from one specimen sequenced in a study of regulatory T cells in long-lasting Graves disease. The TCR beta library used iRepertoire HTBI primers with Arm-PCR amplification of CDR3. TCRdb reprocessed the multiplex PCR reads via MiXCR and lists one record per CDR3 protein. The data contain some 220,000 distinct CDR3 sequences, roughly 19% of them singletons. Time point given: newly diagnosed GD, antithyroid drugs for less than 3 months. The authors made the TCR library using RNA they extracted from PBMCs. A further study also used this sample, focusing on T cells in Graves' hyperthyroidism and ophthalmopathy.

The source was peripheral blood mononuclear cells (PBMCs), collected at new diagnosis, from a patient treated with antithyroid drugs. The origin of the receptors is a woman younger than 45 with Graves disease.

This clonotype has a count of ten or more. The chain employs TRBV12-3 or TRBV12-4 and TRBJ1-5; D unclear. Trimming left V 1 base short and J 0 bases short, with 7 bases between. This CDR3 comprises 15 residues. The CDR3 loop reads CASSLGLSSNQPQHF. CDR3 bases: TGTGCCAGCAGTTTAGGTCTGAGTAGCAATCAGCCCCAGCATTTT.

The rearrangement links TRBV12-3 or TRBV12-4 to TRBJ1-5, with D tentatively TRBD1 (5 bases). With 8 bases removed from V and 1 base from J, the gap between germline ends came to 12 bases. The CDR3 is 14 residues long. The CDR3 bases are TGTGCCAGCCTGCGGGGGGGGAGCAATCAGCCCCAGCATTTT. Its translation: CASLRGGSNQPQHF.

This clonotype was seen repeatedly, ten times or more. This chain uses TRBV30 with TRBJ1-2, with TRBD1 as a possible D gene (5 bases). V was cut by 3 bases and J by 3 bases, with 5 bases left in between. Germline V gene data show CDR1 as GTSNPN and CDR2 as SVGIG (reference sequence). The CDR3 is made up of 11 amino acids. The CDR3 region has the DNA TGTGCCTGGAGGACAGACTATGGCTACACCTTC. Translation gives CAWRTDYGYTF.

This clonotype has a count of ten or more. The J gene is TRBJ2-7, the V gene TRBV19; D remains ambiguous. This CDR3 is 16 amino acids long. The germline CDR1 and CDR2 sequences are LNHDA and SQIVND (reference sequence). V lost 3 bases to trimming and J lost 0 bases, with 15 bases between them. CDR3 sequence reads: CASSIARSQSSYEQYF. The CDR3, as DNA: TGTGCCAGTAGTATCGCGCGCTCTCAGAGCTCCTACGAGCAGTACTTC.

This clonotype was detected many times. The CDR3 nucleotides are TGCAGTGCCATCGATATAGCGGGGGCACAGGTAGATACGCAGTATTTT. This translates into CSAIDIAGAQVDTQYF. The chain joins TRBV20-1 to TRBJ2-3; 9 nucleotides align to TRBD2. Germline V gene sequence: CDR1 DFQATT, CDR2 SNEGSKA (reference sequence). V gave up 6 bases and J gave up 5 bases; unmatched junction bases: 15. The CDR3 is 16 amino acids.

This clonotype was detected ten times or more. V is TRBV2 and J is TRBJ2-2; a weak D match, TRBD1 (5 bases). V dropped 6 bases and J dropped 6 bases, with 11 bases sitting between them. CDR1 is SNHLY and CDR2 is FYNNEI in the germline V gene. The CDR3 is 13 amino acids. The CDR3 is CASRAGWAGELFF. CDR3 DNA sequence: TGTGCCAGCAGAGCAGGGTGGGCCGGGGAGCTGTTTTTT.

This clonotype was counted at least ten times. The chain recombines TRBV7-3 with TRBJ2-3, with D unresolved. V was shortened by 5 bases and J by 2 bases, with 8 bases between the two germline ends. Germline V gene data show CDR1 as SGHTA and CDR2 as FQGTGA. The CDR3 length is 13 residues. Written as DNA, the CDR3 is TGTGCCAGCAGCCGCGGCCCCACAGATACGCAGTATTTT. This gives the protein CASSRGPTDTQYF.

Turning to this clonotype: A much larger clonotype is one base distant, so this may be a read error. The chain's CDR3 is CASSNGGASTDTQYF. The CDR3 nucleotides are TGTGCCAGCAGTAATGGCGGGGCTAGCACAGATACGCAGTATTTT. The genes are TRBV6-2 or TRBV6-3 and TRBJ2-3; D possibly corresponds to TRBD2 (6 bases). This CDR3 comprises 15 residues. Trimming shortened V by 5 bases and J by 0 bases, and 12 bases separated the two germline ends. Germline CDR1 and CDR2: MNHEY and SVGEGT.

The CDR3 sequence: CASSRGDLYEQYF. CDR3 DNA sequence: TGTGCCAGCAGCAGAGGGGACTTATACGAGCAGTACTTC. The J gene is TRBJ2-7, the V gene TRBV7-2; a weak D match, TRBD2 (6 bases). Between the trimmed V and J ends, which lost 5 bases and 4 bases, there was a span of 12 bases. The CDR3 consists of 13 residues. The germline V gene encodes CDR1 SGHTA and CDR2 FQGNSA.

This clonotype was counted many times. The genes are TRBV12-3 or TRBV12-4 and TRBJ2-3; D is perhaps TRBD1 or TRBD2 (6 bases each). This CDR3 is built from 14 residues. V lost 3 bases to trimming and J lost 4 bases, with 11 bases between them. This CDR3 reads CASSLVGGADTQYF. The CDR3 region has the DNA TGTGCCAGCAGTTTGGTGGGGGGCGCAGATACGCAGTATTTT.

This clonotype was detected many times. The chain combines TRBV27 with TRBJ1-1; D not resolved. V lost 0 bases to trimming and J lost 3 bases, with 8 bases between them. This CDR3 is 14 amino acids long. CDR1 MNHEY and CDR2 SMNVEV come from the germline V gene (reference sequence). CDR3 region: CASSLSLRDTEAFF. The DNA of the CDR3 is TGTGCCAGCAGTTTATCACTGCGGGACACTGAAGCTTTCTTT.

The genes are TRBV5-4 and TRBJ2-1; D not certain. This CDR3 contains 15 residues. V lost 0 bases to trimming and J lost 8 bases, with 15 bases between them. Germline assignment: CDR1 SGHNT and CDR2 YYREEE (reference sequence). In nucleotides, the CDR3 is TGTGCCAGCAGCTTGGTCCCCACACATGGGGATGAGCAGTTCTTC. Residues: CASSLVPTHGDEQFF.

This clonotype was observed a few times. As DNA, the CDR3 is TGTGCCAGCAGCTCATACCAGGGTGAGCAGTTCTTC. It encodes CASSSYQGEQFF. This chain joins TRBV3-1 and TRBJ2-1; possibly TRBD1 for D (5 bases). The CDR3 extends over 12 amino acids. Germline values: CDR1 LGHDT, CDR2 YNNKEL (reference sequence). Trimming left V 5 bases short and J 9 bases short, with 11 bases between.

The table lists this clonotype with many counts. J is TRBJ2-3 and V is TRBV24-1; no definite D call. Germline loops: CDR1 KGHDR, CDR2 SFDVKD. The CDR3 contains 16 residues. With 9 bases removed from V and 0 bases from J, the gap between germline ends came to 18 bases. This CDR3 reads CATHSSSELSTDTQYF. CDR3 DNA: TGTGCCACCCACTCCTCGAGCGAGCTTAGCACAGATACGCAGTATTTT.

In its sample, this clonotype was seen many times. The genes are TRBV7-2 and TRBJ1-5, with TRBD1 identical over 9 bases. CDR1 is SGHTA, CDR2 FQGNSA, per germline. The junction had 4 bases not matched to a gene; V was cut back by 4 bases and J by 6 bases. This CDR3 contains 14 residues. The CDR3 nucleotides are TGTGCCAGCAGCTATACAGGGGGCCCTCAGCCCCAGCATTTT. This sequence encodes CASSYTGGPQPQHF.

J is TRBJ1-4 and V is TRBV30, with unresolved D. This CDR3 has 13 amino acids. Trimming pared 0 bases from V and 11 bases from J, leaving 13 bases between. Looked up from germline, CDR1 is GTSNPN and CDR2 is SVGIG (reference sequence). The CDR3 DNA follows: TGTGCCTGGAGTGTACTAGACCCGGGGAAACTGTTTTTT. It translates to CAWSVLDPGKLFF.

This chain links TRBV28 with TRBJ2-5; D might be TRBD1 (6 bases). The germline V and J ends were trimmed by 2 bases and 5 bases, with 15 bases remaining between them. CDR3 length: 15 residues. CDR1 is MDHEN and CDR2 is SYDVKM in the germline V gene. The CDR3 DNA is TGTGCCAGCAGTTTAGGGGGCGCGTGGTGGGAGACCCAGTACTTC. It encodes CASSLGGAWWETQYF.

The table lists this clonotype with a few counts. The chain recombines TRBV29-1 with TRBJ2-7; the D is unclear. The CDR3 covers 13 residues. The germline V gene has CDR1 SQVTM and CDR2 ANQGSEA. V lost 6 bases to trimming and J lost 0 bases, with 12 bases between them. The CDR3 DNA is TGCAGCGTGGATCGACCGAGCTCCTACGAGCAGTACTTC. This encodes CSVDRPSSYEQYF.

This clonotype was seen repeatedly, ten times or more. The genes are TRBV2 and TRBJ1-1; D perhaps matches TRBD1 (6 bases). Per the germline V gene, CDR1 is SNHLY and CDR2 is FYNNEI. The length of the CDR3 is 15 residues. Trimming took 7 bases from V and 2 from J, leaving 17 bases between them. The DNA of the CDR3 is TGTGCCAGCAAGGGGACCCGGGGGGGCAACACTGAAGCTTTCTTT. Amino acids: CASKGTRGGNTEAFF.

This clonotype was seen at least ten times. CDR3 region: CASTPQARTLYSGGYTF. The DNA for the CDR3 is TGTGCCAGTACCCCCCAGGCCAGGACTCTTTATAGTGGTGGCTACACCTTC. The chain uses TRBV19 and TRBJ1-2; D not certain. Deletions cut 7 bases from V and 7 bases from J, with 28 bases between. The CDR3 covers 17 residues. Germline V gene lookup returns CDR1 LNHDA and CDR2 SQIVND (reference sequence).

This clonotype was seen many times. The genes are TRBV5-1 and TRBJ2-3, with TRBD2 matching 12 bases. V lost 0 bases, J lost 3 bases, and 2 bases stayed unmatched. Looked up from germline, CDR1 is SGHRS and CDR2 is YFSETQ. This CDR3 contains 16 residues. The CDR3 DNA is TGCGCCAGCAGCTTGGGACTAGCGGGAGTGACAGATACGCAGTATTTT. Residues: CASSLGLAGVTDTQYF.